This T cell receptor (beta chain) was captured by sequencing in a study of tumor-infiltrating lymphocytes in primary liver carcinoma. Across the whole study: The study reported T1-T3 N0M0 tumors spanning 4.2 to 10 cm.

A constant-region primer served to make TCR beta cDNA from about 490 ng total RNA. Slightly modified ARM-PCR served as the procedure for the TCR beta libraries. These libraries came from three rounds of nested multiplex PCR. One entry per CDR3 protein, called by TCRdb with MiXCR from the multiplex PCR reads. Among 90,000 to 150,000 distinct CDR3 sequences listed, about 68% were seen once. Both RNA and DNA were isolated together from 20-30 mg of bulk tissue that had not been sorted. Samples were taken from five separate regions (per tumor). The study's findings and limits: Pairs of tumor regions overlapped more than tumor-adjacent and tumor-blood pairs did. Significantly greater top-250-clone fractions characterized tumors relative to blood (p = 0.039).

This clonotype was counted ten times or more. Antigen unknown. The TCR originated in a woman aged 60 to 75 with primary liver carcinoma and hepatitis B virus infection. Sample: liver tumor tissue from sampling region 1. As for subset: tumor region T1, superior pole.

The CDR3 nucleotides are TGTGCCAGCAGTTTAGTGGGGGGAAGGGTCATGAACACTGAAGCTTTCTTT. It specifies CASSLVGGRVMNTEAFF. The genes are TRBV12-3 or TRBV12-4 and TRBJ1-1, with a tentative D call TRBD1 (5 bases). The ends were cut back, 1 base at V and 0 bases at J, with 15 bases in the middle. The CDR3 runs to 17 residues.